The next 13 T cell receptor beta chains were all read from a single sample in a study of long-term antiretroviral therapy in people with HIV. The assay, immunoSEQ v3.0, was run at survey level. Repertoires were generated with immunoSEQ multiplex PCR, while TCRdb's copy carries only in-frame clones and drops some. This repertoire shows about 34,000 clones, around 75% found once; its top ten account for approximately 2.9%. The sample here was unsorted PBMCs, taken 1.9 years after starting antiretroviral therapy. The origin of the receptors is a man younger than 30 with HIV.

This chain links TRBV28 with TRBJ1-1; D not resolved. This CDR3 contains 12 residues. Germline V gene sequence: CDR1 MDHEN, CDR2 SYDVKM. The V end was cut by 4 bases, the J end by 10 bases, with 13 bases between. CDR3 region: CASSYLGPGAFF. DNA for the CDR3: TGTGCCAGCAGTTATTTGGGCCCGGGAGCTTTCTTT. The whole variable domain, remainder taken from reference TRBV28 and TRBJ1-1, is DVKVTQSSRYLVKRTGEKVFLECVQDMDHENMFWYRQDPGLGLRLIYFSYDVKMKEKGDIPEGYSVSREKKERFSLILESASTNQTSMYLCASSYLGPGAFFGQGTRLTVV.

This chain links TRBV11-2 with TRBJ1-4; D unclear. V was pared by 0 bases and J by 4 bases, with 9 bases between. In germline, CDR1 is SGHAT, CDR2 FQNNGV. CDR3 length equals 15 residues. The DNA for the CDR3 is TGTGCCAGCAGCTTAGATTTCCAGCTTAATGAAAAACTGTTTTTT. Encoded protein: CASSLDFQLNEKLFF.

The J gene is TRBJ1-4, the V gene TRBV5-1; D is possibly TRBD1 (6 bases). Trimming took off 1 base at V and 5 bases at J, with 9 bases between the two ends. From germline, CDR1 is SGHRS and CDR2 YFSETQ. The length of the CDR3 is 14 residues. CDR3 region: CASSLSQGNEKLFF. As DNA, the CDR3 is TGCGCCAGCAGCTTGAGCCAGGGGAATGAAAAACTGTTTTTT.

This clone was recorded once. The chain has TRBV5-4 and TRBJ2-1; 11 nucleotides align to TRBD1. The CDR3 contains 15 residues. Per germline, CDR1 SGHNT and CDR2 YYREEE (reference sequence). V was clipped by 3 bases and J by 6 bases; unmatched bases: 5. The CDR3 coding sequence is TGTGCCAGCAGCTGGACCGGGACAGGGGGCAATGAGCAGTTCTTC. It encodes CASSWTGTGGNEQFF.

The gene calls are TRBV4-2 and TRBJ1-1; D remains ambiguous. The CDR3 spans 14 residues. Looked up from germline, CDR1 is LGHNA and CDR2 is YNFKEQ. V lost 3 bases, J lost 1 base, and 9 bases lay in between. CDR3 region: CASSHPRGNTEAFF. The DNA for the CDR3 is TGTGCCAGCAGCCATCCTCGGGGGAACACTGAAGCTTTCTTT.

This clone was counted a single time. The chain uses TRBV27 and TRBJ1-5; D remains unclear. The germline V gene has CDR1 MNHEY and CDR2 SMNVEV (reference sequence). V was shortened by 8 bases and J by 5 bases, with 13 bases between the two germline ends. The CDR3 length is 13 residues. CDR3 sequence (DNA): TGTGCCAGCTCATCGGCCGGGGATCAGCCCCAGCATTTT. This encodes CASSSAGDQPQHF.

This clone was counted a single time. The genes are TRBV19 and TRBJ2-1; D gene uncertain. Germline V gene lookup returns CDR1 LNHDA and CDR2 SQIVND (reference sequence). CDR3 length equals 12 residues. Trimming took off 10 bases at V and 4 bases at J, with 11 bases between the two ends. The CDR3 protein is CATSDGYNEQFF. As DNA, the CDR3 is TGTGCCACCTCGGACGGATACAATGAGCAGTTCTTC. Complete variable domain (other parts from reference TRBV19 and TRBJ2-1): DGGITQSPKYLFRKEGQNVTLSCEQNLNHDAMYWYRQDPGQGLRLIYYSQIVNDFQKGDIAEGYSVSREKKESFPLTVTSAQKNPTAFYLCATSDGYNEQFFGPGTRLTVL.

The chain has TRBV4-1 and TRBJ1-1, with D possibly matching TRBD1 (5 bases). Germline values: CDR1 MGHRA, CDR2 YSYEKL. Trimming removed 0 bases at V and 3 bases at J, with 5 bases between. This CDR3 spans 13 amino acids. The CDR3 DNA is TGCGCCAGCAGCCAAGAAGGGGACACTGAAGCTTTCTTT. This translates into CASSQEGDTEAFF.

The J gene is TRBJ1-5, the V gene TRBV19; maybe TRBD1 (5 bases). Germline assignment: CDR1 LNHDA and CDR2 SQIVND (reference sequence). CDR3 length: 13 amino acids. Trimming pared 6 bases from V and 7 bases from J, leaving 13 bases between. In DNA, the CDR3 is TGTGCCAGTAGGGGGACCGTTTTGCAGCCCCAGCATTTT. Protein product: CASRGTVLQPQHF.

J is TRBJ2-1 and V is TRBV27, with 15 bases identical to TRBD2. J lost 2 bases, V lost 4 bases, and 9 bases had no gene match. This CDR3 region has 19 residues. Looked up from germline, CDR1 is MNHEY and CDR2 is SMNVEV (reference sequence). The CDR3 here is CASSSTGTSGGTPYNEQFF. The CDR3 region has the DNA TGTGCCAGCAGTTCAACCGGGACTAGCGGGGGGACTCCCTACAATGAGCAGTTCTTC.

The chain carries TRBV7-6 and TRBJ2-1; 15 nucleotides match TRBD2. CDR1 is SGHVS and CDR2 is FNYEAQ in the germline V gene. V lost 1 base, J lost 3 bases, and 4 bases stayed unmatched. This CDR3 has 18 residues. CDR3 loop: CASSLGTSGGAFYNEQFF. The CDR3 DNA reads TGTGCCAGCAGCTTAGGGACTAGCGGGGGGGCCTTCTACAATGAGCAGTTCTTC. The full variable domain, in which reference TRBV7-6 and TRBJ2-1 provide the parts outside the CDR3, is GAGVSQSPRYKVTKRGQDVALRCDPISGHVSLYWYRQALGQGPEFLTYFNYEAQQDKSGLPNDRFSAERPEGSISTLTIQRTEQRDSAMYRCASSLGTSGGAFYNEQFFGPGTRLTVL.

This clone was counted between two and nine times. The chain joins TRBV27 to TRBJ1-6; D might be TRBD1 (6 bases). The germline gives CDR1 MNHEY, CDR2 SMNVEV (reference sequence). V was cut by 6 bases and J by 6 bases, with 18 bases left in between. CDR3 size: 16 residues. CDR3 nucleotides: TGTGCCAGCAGCGCACAGGGAAACGGGTTTAATTCACCCCTCCACTTT. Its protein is CASSAQGNGFNSPLHF.

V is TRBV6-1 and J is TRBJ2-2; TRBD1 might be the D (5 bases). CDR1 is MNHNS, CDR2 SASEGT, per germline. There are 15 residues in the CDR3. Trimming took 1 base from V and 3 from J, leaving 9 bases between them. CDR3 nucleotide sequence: TGTGCCAGCAGTGAAGGGACACGCCACACCGGGGAGCTGTTTTTT. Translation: CASSEGTRHTGELFF.